The 2 T cell receptor beta chains listed next were all sequenced from one sample in a study of cytomegalovirus exposure and HLA in healthy donors. Amplification used 60 Vbeta primers and 13 Jbeta primers. Clones were read by immunoSEQ multiplex PCR, and TCRdb kept only the in-frame ones, dropping some. Seen here are roughly 150,000 clones, about 64% observed once, and the top ten hold around 3%. The source material was PBMCs. Source of these receptors: a woman in her twenties or thirties in good health and CMV-seropositive.

This sequence joins TRBV6-1 and TRBJ2-7, with 9 bases lining up with TRBD1. The germline gives CDR1 MNHNS, CDR2 SASEGT. J was trimmed by 10 bases and V by 1 base; bases with no gene match: 8. The CDR3 has 14 residues. CDR3 residues: CASSEVGGTGIQYF. The CDR3 DNA is TGTGCCAGCAGTGAAGTGGGCGGGACAGGGATTCAGTACTTC.

The genes are TRBV19 and TRBJ2-1, with no clear D. Germline V lookup: CDR1 LNHDA, CDR2 SQIVND (reference sequence). V gave up 3 bases and J gave up 5 bases, with 14 bases separating them. This CDR3 has 15 residues. CDR3 loop: CASSIARTAHNEQFF. CDR3 bases: TGTGCCAGTAGTATTGCGCGTACCGCCCACAATGAGCAGTTCTTC. The whole variable domain, remainder taken from reference TRBV19 and TRBJ2-1, is DGGITQSPKYLFRKEGQNVTLSCEQNLNHDAMYWYRQDPGQGLRLIYYSQIVNDFQKGDIAEGYSVSREKKESFPLTVTSAQKNPTAFYLCASSIARTAHNEQFFGPGTRLTVL.